This TCR beta chain was identified in a study of T cell repertoires in cytomegalovirus infection. Study information: CMV infection plus the matching HLA type was flagged by public TCR beta signatures.

This clonotype was observed at least ten times. Its antigen is currently unknown. TCRdb re-derived calls from the reads in MiXCR, one entry per CDR3 protein. The sample lists about 85,000 distinct CDR3 sequences; about 44% were seen once. CDR3 size: 15 residues. The V end was cut by 1 base, the J end by 1 base, with 7 bases between. Germline CDR1 reads SGHVS; CDR2 reads FQNEAQ. Points from the study as a whole: In two of eight donors, the top clonotype was HLA-C-restricted CMV-specific.

Sample: CD8+ T cells from cultured PBMCs, taken from culture after CMV antigen stimulation. The genes are TRBV7-8 and TRBJ2-2; D remains unclear. This clonotype originated in a human donor in good health (CMV status not recorded). Some clones in this sample may be carry-over from other donors' samples. Written as DNA, the CDR3 is TGTGCCAGCAGCTTAGTCACAGAGAACACCGGGGAGCTGTTTTTT. Translating it yields CASSLVTENTGELFF. The full variable domain, its missing parts supplied by reference TRBV7-8 and TRBJ2-2, is GAGVSQSPRYKVAKRGQDVALRCDPISGHVSLFWYQQALGQGPEFLTYFQNEAQLDKSGLPSDRFFAERPEGSVSTLKIQRTQQEDSAVYLCASSLVTENTGELFFGEGSRLTVL.